This T cell receptor (beta chain) was captured by sequencing in a study of blood T cells in healthy people across ages. PCR was performed a second time for roughly 6 to 12 cycles using a sample-barcoded 5' primer and a J-beta primer mix. Per sample, CDR3-containing paired-end reads numbered at least 3 million. TCRdb reprocessed the 5' RACE reads via MiXCR and lists one record per CDR3 protein. This table holds about 780,000 distinct CDR3 sequences, around a quarter found once. CDR3 length: 15 amino acids. Per germline, CDR1 SGHDN and CDR2 FVKESK. V was pared by 1 base and J by 0 bases, with 9 bases between. This clonotype has a handful of counts. This sample was also put to use in a study of T cells of mothers and their children.

This chain links TRBV14 with TRBJ1-2; D is uncertain. The specimen sequenced was blood. This TCR was sampled from a boy aged 5-17 years in good health. As DNA, the CDR3 is TGTGCCAGCAGCCAAGTAGACCGTACTAACTATGGCTACACCTTC. Protein sequence: CASSQVDRTNYGYTF.